Sequencing of this T cell receptor (beta chain) was carried out in a study of spatial heterogeneity in lung cancer. Study-level points and caveats: Compared with follow-up, resection was when ubiquitous expanded tumor TCRs appeared in blood more.

The V end lost 6 bases, the J end lost 2 bases, and 18 bases lay between the germline ends. The germline V gene encodes CDR1 DFQATT and CDR2 SNEGSKA (reference sequence). This CDR3 has 15 residues. The table lists this clonotype with many counts. What it binds is not known. A unique molecular identifier was carried by every single TCR cDNA molecule. TCRdb re-called the 5' RACE reads through MiXCR, storing one row per CDR3 protein. This table holds some 37,000 distinct CDR3 sequences, roughly 8% found once. Time point: sample taken at primary tumor resection. TCRs were sequenced from unsorted whole RNA of tumor, nontumor lung or PBMC. Untreated early-stage non-small cell lung cancer patients, 72 in total, were the donors.

The sequence derives from a male donor with early-stage non-small cell lung cancer. This chain connects TRBV20-1 to TRBJ2-3; D is unresolved. Sequencing was performed on PBMCs, taken at surgery. CDR3 sequence (DNA): TGCAGTGCGCCTCCCCCCAGCAGGAACACAGATACGCAGTATTTT. Its protein product is CSAPPPSRNTDTQYF.